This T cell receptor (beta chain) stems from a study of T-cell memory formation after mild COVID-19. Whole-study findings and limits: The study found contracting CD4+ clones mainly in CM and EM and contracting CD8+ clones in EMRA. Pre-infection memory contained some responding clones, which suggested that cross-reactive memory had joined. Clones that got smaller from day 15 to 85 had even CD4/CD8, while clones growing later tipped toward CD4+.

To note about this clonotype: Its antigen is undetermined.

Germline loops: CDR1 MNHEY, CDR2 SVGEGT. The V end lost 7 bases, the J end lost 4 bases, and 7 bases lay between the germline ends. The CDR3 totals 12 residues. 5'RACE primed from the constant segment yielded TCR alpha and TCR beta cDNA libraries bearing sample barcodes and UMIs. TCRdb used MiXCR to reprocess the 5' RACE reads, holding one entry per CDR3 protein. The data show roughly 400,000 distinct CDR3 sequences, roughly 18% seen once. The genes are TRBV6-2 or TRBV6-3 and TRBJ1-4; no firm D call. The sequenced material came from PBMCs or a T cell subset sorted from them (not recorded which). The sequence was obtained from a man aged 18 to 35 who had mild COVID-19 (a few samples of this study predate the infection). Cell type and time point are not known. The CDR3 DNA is TGTGCCAGCAACGGGGATAATGAAAAACTGTTTTTT. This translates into CASNGDNEKLFF.